This TCR beta chain emerged from a study of blood T cell repertoires in COVID-19. The wider study: Acute-phase and convalescent COVID-19 samples originated in the United States, Italy and Spain.

The method was immunoSEQ multiplex PCR; TCRdb's version includes in-frame clones alone and lacks a portion of them. Of tens of thousands of clones listed, around 84% are singletons. V was shortened by 0 bases and J by 2 bases, with 10 bases between the two germline ends. The CDR3 covers 16 residues. Germline V gives CDR1 LGHNA, CDR2 YNFKEQ. The TCR comes from an older man with acute or convalescent COVID-19. The J gene is TRBJ1-4, the V gene TRBV4-2; perhaps TRBD1 as D (5 bases). The sequenced sample was peripheral blood. The CDR3 sequence is CASSQESKGTNEKLFF. The CDR3 DNA reads as TGTGCCAGCAGCCAAGAGTCAAAGGGGACTAATGAAAAACTGTTTTTT.